This section outlines one TCR beta chain sequence together with its context. Its matching antigen is unknown. This specimen comes from a study of T-cell memory formation after mild COVID-19. Study-level points and caveats: The second-wave clones peaking on day 37 were not confirmed as SARS-CoV-2-specific.

Germline lookup yields CDR1 SGHNT and CDR2 YYREEE (reference sequence). The CDR3 totals 16 residues. V lost 0 bases and J lost 7, with 17 bases in between. TCRdb fed the 5' RACE reads into MiXCR, producing one record per CDR3 protein. Of about 500,000 distinct CDR3 sequences in the sample, around 21% were seen once. V usage is TRBV5-4 and J usage is TRBJ2-1; the D gene could be TRBD1 or TRBD2 (6 bases each). Sequenced input: PBMCs or a T cell subset sorted from them (not recorded which). The receptor comes from an adult woman who had mild COVID-19 (a few samples of this study predate the infection). Cell type and time point are not known. CDR3 sequence reads: CASSLAEPGGGNEQFF. The CDR3 bases are TGTGCCAGCAGCTTGGCCGAACCTGGAGGGGGTAATGAGCAGTTCTTC.